This T cell receptor (beta chain) was sequenced for a study of blood T cell repertoires in COVID-19. The CDR3 is 17 amino acids. Sequencing was performed with immunoSEQ multiplex PCR; in TCRdb, only in-frame clones are kept and a portion is missing. The repertoire holds 250,000 or so clones, with about 80% as singletons. The chain is built from TRBV21-1 and TRBJ2-1; the DNA was not used to check the table's D call, TRBD1. TRBV21-1 is deemed a pseudogene. Sequencing input: PBMCs or T cells enriched from blood (not recorded which). The receptor comes from a man aged 50-60 years who had recovered from COVID-19. CDR3 DNA: TGTGCCAGCAGCAAACTGGGACAGGAGAGCTCCTACAATGAGCAGTTCTTC. It specifies CASSKLGQESSYNEQFF.